This T cell receptor beta chain was obtained from a study of cytomegalovirus exposure and HLA in healthy donors. Primers: 60 Vbeta forward and 13 Jbeta reverse. Profiling relied on immunoSEQ multiplex PCR, and the TCRdb table lists in-frame clones only, not all of them. Here the sample spans fewer than 200,000 clones, roughly 87% being singletons. Germline CDR1 SQVTM, CDR2 ANQGSEA. Unmatched junction bases numbered 6, after V lost 5 bases and J lost 3 bases. The CDR3 is 13 amino acids. The chain links TRBV29-1 to TRBJ2-7; 8 bases align to TRBD1. Sample: PBMCs. This sequence originates from a woman under 40 in good health and CMV-seronegative. The DNA of the CDR3 is TGCAGCGTTTTGACAGGGGAATTCTACGAGCAGTACTTC. Translated: CSVLTGEFYEQYF.